The clone carrying this TCR beta chain was detected ten times or more. TCRdb redid the calling of the 5' RACE reads with MiXCR, one entry per CDR3 protein. The table includes about 80,000 distinct CDR3 sequences, roughly 12% detected once. The data were taken from a study of early T cells in non-severe SARS-CoV-2 infection. Germline CDR1 reads DFQATT; CDR2 reads SNEGSKA (reference sequence). This CDR3 contains 12 residues. V shed 3 bases and J shed 3 bases, with 8 bases lying between them. The sequence came from an adult who was a healthcare worker with PCR-confirmed SARS-CoV-2 infection or an uninfected control (not recorded which). The sequenced sample consisted of whole blood. The chain employs TRBV20-1 and TRBJ1-2; D is ambiguous. This CDR3 reads CSASLSDYGYTF. CDR3 DNA: TGCAGTGCTAGCTTGTCCGACTATGGCTACACCTTC.